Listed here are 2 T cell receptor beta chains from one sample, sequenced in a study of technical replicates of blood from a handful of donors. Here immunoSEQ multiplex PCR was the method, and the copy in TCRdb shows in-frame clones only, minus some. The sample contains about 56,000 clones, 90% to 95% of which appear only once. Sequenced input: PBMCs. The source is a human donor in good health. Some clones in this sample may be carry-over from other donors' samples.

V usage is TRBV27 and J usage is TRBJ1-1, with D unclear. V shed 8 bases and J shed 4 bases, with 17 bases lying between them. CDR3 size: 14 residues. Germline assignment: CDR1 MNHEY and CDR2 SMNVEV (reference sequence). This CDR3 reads CASSRLGGITEAFF. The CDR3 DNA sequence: TGTGCCAGCTCCCGGTTGGGAGGAATCACTGAAGCTTTCTTT.

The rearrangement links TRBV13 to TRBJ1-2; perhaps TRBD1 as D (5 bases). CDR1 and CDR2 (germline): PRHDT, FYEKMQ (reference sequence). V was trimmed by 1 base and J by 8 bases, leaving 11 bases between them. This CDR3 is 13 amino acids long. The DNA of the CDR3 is TGTGCCAGCAGCTTAGTAAGGGGCGACGGCTACACCTTC. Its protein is CASSLVRGDGYTF.